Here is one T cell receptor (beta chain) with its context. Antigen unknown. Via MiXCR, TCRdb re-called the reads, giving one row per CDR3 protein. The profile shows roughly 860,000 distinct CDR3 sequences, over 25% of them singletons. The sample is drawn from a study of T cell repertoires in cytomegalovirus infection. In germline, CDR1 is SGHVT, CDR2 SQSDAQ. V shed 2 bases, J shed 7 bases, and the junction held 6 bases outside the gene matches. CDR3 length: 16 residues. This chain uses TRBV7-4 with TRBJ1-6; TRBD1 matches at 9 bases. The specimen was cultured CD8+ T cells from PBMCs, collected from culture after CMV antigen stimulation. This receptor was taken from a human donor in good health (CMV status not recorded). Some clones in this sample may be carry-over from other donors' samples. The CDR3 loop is CASSLPGTGLNSPLHF. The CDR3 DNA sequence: TGTGCCAGCAGCTTACCCGGGACAGGGTTGAATTCACCCCTCCACTTT.